Listed here are 25 T cell receptor beta chains from one sample, sequenced in a study of pediatric ulcerative colitis. Rectal tissue came from one to two pinch biopsies taken at colonoscopy. The method was immunoSEQ multiplex PCR; TCRdb's version includes in-frame clones alone and lacks a portion of them. The sample lists about 17,000 clones; 65% to 75% were seen once. Source material: gut tissue. Receptors were obtained from a girl under 18 with moderate ulcerative colitis.

The chain carries TRBV9 and TRBJ2-7; 8 bases align to TRBD2. The CDR3 contains 14 residues. CDR1 and CDR2 from the germline V gene are SGDLS and YYNGEE. V gave up 3 bases and J gave up 0 bases; unmatched junction bases: 2. In nucleotides, the CDR3 is TGTGCCAGCAGCGCTAGCGGGCGCTCCTACGAGCAGTACTTC. Translating it yields CASSASGRSYEQYF.

In regard to this clone: One end of the junction is discordant with germline, which a read error may explain. This chain joins TRBV4-2 and TRBJ2-1, with D perhaps matching TRBD1 (6 bases). The CDR3 spans 15 residues. CDR1 LGHNA and CDR2 YNFKEQ come from the germline V gene. The CDR3 nucleotides read TGTGTCAGCAGCCAAGAACAGGGAGCGTACAATGAGCAGTTCTTC. Translating it yields CVSSQEQGAYNEQFF.

The chain has TRBV7-2 and TRBJ2-3, with 11 bases lining up with TRBD2. The germline CDR1 and CDR2 sequences are SGHTA and FQGNSA. The CDR3 has 16 amino acids. V shed 2 bases, J shed 5 bases, and the junction held 6 bases outside the gene matches. The DNA for the CDR3 is TGTGCCAGCAGCTTATGGCTAGCGGGGGGAAGAGATACGCAGTATTTT. This encodes CASSLWLAGGRDTQYF.

This clone has a handful of counts. This chain joins TRBV9 and TRBJ1-2, with TRBD1 matching over 7 bases. Looked up from germline, CDR1 is SGDLS and CDR2 is YYNGEE. Trimming removed 2 bases from V and 0 bases from J; junction bases left unmatched: 10. The CDR3 is 17 amino acids. The CDR3 spells CASSVRQGPTANYGYTF. The DNA of the CDR3 is TGTGCCAGCAGCGTCCGACAGGGCCCAACAGCTAACTATGGCTACACCTTC.

V is TRBV29-1 and J is TRBJ1-2; 10 bases are shared with TRBD1. J gave up 4 bases and V 7 bases, and 3 bases lay outside the gene matches. Germline-derived CDR1 and CDR2 are SQVTM and ANQGSEA. The CDR3 consists of 12 residues. Here the CDR3 DNA reads TGCAGCGCCCGGGACAGGGGCTATGGCTACACCTTC. Residues: CSARDRGYGYTF.

V and J are TRBV7-6 and TRBJ2-3; 8 bases are shared with TRBD2. The V and J ends lost 2 bases and 5 bases, in that order; junction bases with no gene match: 9. From germline, CDR1 is SGHVS and CDR2 FNYEAQ. The CDR3 has 16 amino acids. CDR3 amino acids: CASSLYKSGGGDTQYF. The CDR3 region has the DNA TGTGCCAGCAGCTTATACAAGAGCGGGGGTGGAGATACGCAGTATTTT.

The gene calls are TRBV29-1 and TRBJ2-1; a weak D match, TRBD2 (6 bases). Germline V gene data show CDR1 as SQVTM and CDR2 as ANQGSEA. The CDR3 contains 14 residues. Trimming stripped 6 bases from V and 4 bases from J, with 16 bases between. CDR3 amino acids: CSVLTSRVYNEQFF. CDR3 sequence (DNA): TGCAGCGTCCTAACTAGCCGGGTTTACAATGAGCAGTTCTTC.

The sample holds one count of this clone. This rearrangement joins TRBV11-3 to TRBJ2-3, with D maybe TRBD2 (6 bases). Trimming removed 5 bases at V and 0 bases at J, with 9 bases between. Germline V gene sequence: CDR1 SGHNT, CDR2 YENEEA. This CDR3 has 14 residues. The CDR3 spells CASSPRGSTDTQYF. CDR3 in DNA: TGTGCCAGCAGCCCGCGGGGTAGCACAGATACGCAGTATTTT.

The chain uses TRBV19 and TRBJ1-6; tentative D call: TRBD1 (5 bases). The CDR3 has 16 residues. Trimming stripped 1 base from V and 0 bases from J, with 7 bases between. In germline, CDR1 is LNHDA, CDR2 SQIVND (reference sequence). This CDR3 is CASSIGQSSYNSPLHF. The CDR3 DNA reads TGTGCCAGTAGTATAGGACAGAGCTCCTATAATTCACCCCTCCACTTT.

The chain has TRBV5-6 and TRBJ1-2; no reliable D call. The V end was cut by 0 bases, the J end by 5 bases, with 5 bases between. Germline values: CDR1 SGHDT, CDR2 YYEEEE. CDR3 size: 12 residues. The CDR3 coding sequence is TGTGCCAGCAGCTTGGAGGAGTATGGCTACACCTTC. It specifies CASSLEEYGYTF.

V and J are TRBV29-1 and TRBJ2-7, with 8 bases matching TRBD1. Germline trimming cut 7 bases from V and 4 bases from J; bases unmatched to any gene: 6. The CDR3 has 12 residues. Looked up from germline, CDR1 is SQVTM and CDR2 is ANQGSEA. The CDR3 sequence is CSAGDRIYEQYF. CDR3 coding DNA: TGCAGCGCCGGGGACAGGATATACGAGCAGTACTTC.

This clone was picked up one time. The chain recombines TRBV19 with TRBJ1-1, with D perhaps TRBD1 (5 bases). Per germline, CDR1 LNHDA and CDR2 SQIVND (reference sequence). The CDR3 is 14 residues long. V was pared by 6 bases and J by 5 bases, with 16 bases between. CDR3 DNA: TGTGCCAGTAGAACCGTCCCCCAGGGAACTGAAGCTTTCTTT. This translates into CASRTVPQGTEAFF. Full variable domain (remainder filled in from reference TRBV19 and TRBJ1-1): DGGITQSPKYLFRKEGQNVTLSCEQNLNHDAMYWYRQDPGQGLRLIYYSQIVNDFQKGDIAEGYSVSREKKESFPLTVTSAQKNPTAFYLCASRTVPQGTEAFFGQGTRLTVV.

This clone has just a few counts. The V gene is TRBV9, the J gene TRBJ1-2; tentatively, D is TRBD1 (6 bases). Between the trimmed V and J ends, which lost 1 base and 4 bases, there was a span of 11 bases. Germline values: CDR1 SGDLS, CDR2 YYNGEE. CDR3 length: 14 residues. The CDR3 region is CASSVTDSPYGYTF. In DNA form, the CDR3 reads TGTGCCAGCAGCGTAACGGACAGCCCCTATGGCTACACCTTC.

The chain couples TRBV11-2 to TRBJ1-1; TRBD1 might be the D (5 bases). The germline gives CDR1 SGHAT, CDR2 FQNNGV. The ends were cut back, 4 bases at V and 1 base at J, with 13 bases in the middle. This CDR3 has 15 amino acids. Here the CDR3 DNA reads TGTGCCAGCAGCTGGGGCCGTGGGGGGAACACTGAAGCTTTCTTT. Translated, it gives CASSWGRGGNTEAFF.

V usage is TRBV10-1 and J usage is TRBJ2-3; 7 bases are shared with TRBD2. This CDR3 has 13 residues. Germline V lookup: CDR1 WNHNN, CDR2 SYGVQD (reference sequence). Trimming at V came to 6 bases and at J to 1 base, leaving 1 base not matched to a gene. The CDR3 loop is CASSTSGTDTQYF. DNA of the CDR3: TGCGCCAGCAGCACTAGCGGCACAGATACGCAGTATTTT.

The V call is TRBV5-1, the J call TRBJ2-3, with 7 bases that match TRBD1. The V segment lost 0 bases and the J segment 4 bases; nucleotides outside the gene matches: 8. The length of the CDR3 is 16 residues. Looked up from germline, CDR1 is SGHRS and CDR2 is YFSETQ. The DNA for the CDR3 is TGCGCCAGCAGCTTGGTTTTAGGGGGCAATGCAGATACGCAGTATTTT. It yields the protein CASSLVLGGNADTQYF. Full variable domain (outside the CDR3, taken from reference TRBV5-1 and TRBJ2-3): KAGVTQTPRYLIKTRGQQVTLSCSPISGHRSVSWYQQTPGQGLQFLFEYFSETQRNKGNFPGRFSGRQFSNSRSEMNVSTLELGDSALYLCASSLVLGGNADTQYFGPGTRLTVL.

This sequence joins TRBV7-3 and TRBJ1-2; 9 bases line up with TRBD1. Germline assignment: CDR1 SGHTA and CDR2 FQGTGA. CDR3 length: 13 residues. J lost 6 bases, V lost 3 bases, and 2 bases had no gene match. Here the CDR3 DNA reads TGTGCCAGCAGCTTGGGGACAGGGAATGGCTACACCTTC. Its translation: CASSLGTGNGYTF.

J is TRBJ1-2 and V is TRBV7-3; TRBD1 matches at 10 bases. V lost 1 base to trimming and J lost 8 bases; unmatched junction nucleotides: 13. From germline, CDR1 is SGHTA and CDR2 FQGTGA. The CDR3 runs 17 residues. Here the CDR3 reads CASSLNPSLTGGSGYTF. CDR3 in DNA: TGTGCCAGCAGCTTAAACCCGTCGCTGACAGGGGGCAGCGGCTACACCTTC.

The DNA for the CDR3 is TGTGCCAGTAGTAACCGGCTGGGACAGGGCTACGAGCAGTACTTC. Its translation: CASSNRLGQGYEQYF. V usage is TRBV19 and J usage is TRBJ2-7, with 9 nucleotides matching TRBD1. Germline CDR1 and CDR2: LNHDA and SQIVND (reference sequence). J lost 3 bases, V lost 4 bases, and 7 bases had no gene match. This CDR3 comprises 15 residues.

In its sample, this clone is medium-sized (0.01 to 0.1%). The chain recombines TRBV28 with TRBJ2-3, with 9 bases matching TRBD1. Germline trimming cut 2 bases from V and 3 bases from J; bases unmatched to any gene: 3. The CDR3 consists of 15 residues. In germline, CDR1 is MDHEN, CDR2 SYDVKM. For the CDR3, the DNA is TGTGCCAGCAGTTTACTACAGGGGGCAACAGATACGCAGTATTTT. Protein sequence: CASSLLQGATDTQYF. The variable domain in full, with the rest retrieved from reference TRBV28 and TRBJ2-3, is DVKVTQSSRYLVKRTGEKVFLECVQDMDHENMFWYRQDPGLGLRLIYFSYDVKMKEKGDIPEGYSVSREKKERFSLILESASTNQTSMYLCASSLLQGATDTQYFGPGTRLTVL.

This sequence joins TRBV6-4 and TRBJ2-1; possible D gene TRBD1, 6 bases. Looked up from germline, CDR1 is MRHNA and CDR2 is SNTAGT. The V end lost 2 bases, the J end lost 6 bases, and 14 bases lay between the germline ends. CDR3 length equals 15 residues. CDR3 DNA sequence: TGTGCCAGCAGTGACGTTAGAACAGGGATCAATGAGCAGTTCTTC. This sequence encodes CASSDVRTGINEQFF.

The genes are TRBV19 and TRBJ1-1; D remains ambiguous. Germline lookup yields CDR1 LNHDA and CDR2 SQIVND (reference sequence). Trimming took 10 bases from V and 5 from J, leaving 26 bases between them. The CDR3 extends over 16 amino acids. CDR3 sequence: CATQNHRRGFVTEAFF. In nucleotides, the CDR3 is TGTGCCACACAAAACCATCGACGAGGATTCGTTACTGAAGCTTTCTTT.

This clone was picked up a small number of times. This chain links TRBV18 with TRBJ2-7; 9 positions agree with TRBD1. The CDR3 contains 17 residues. The germline V gene has CDR1 KGHSH and CDR2 LQKENI. The V and J ends lost 1 base and 3 bases, in that order; junction bases with no gene match: 10. Written as DNA, the CDR3 is TGTGCCAGCTCACCACTGCGGCTAGGGGACAGGGTCTACGAGCAGTACTTC. It translates to CASSPLRLGDRVYEQYF.

This clone was seen more than once but under ten times. The rearrangement uses TRBV7-6 and TRBJ2-5; D is tentatively TRBD1 or TRBD2 (6 bases each). V dropped 5 bases and J dropped 1 base, with 14 bases sitting between them. CDR3 size: 15 residues. Per germline, CDR1 SGHVS and CDR2 FNYEAQ. The DNA of the CDR3 is TGTGCCAGCAGCCCCCTCGGGGGCCCCCAAGAGACCCAGTACTTC. This codes for CASSPLGGPQETQYF.

The V gene is TRBV28, the J gene TRBJ2-5; D unresolved. This CDR3 region has 11 residues. Looked up from germline, CDR1 is MDHEN and CDR2 is SYDVKM. Between the trimmed V and J ends, which lost 7 bases and 5 bases, there was a span of 8 bases. The CDR3 bases are TGTGCCAGCAAGGAACGGGAGACCCAGTACTTC. Protein sequence: CASKERETQYF.